The T cell receptor (beta chain) under discussion was sequenced for a study of blood T cell repertoires in COVID-19. Across the whole study: Researchers got acute and convalescent COVID-19 samples from the United States, Italy and Spain. The cDNA or gDNA used as material had been derived from T cells, B-cell-depleted T cells, or PBMCs.

Produced via immunoSEQ multiplex PCR; TCRdb's table is partial and in-frame only. The sample contains 380,000 or so clones, 80% to 90% of which appear only once. Trimming removed 3 bases at V and 0 bases at J, with 9 bases between. Germline V gene lookup returns CDR1 PRHDT and CDR2 FYEKMQ (reference sequence). The CDR3 is 15 residues long. Seattle patient enrollment occurred during active infection, with longitudinal follow-up thereafter. The source material was peripheral blood. This sequence joins TRBV13 and TRBJ1-3; possibly TRBD1 for D (6 bases). The source is a woman aged 60-70 years with COVID-19, enrolled during active disease. The CDR3 spells CASSLDSFSGNTIYF. The DNA for the CDR3 is TGTGCCAGCAGCTTGGACAGTTTCTCTGGAAACACCATATATTTT.